This T cell receptor beta chain was recorded in a study of T cell responses to AZD1222 COVID-19 vaccine (dated by TCRdb to the early 2020s). At the level of the whole study: TCR sequencing covered fewer than 250 trial participants: about 210 given two doses of AZD1222 and some 25 given two doses of MenACWY control vaccine. Trial participants were enrolled by age into subgroups of 18-55, 56-69 and 70-plus years, and around 150, 29 and 61 TCR-sequenced participants, respectively, were included in these subgroups.

What this sample's time point label stands for: baseline before first vaccination. The treatment or condition label, read with the paper, signifies: meningococcal conjugate vaccine given as trial control. Vaccinee samples came from UK trials COV001 and COV002, including a single-blind randomized controlled phase 2/3 trial of AZD1222 (ChAdOx1 nCoV-19) in healthy adults. For TCRbeta chain sequencing, PBMC samples from trial participants were taken at day 0 and at day 28 after the second dose. The CDR3 regions of human TCRbeta chains were analyzed by immunosequencing. In the paper's pipeline: TCRs in the repertoires were compared against a reference library of SARS-CoV-2-specific TCRs that had been generated with the MIRA antigen-specificity platform. Breadth was defined as the fraction of unique TCRs that were SARS-CoV-2-associated, and depth was defined as the fraction of total T cells that were SARS-CoV-2-associated. Using the MIRA data, each spike-specific TCR was mapped to the spike region that the TCR reacts to and placed in a CD4 or CD8 class. Log10-transformed breadth and depth values were compared by one-way ANOVA with Sidak's multiple comparisons tests. TCRdb stores this immuneACCESS table with in-frame sequences only. Part of the clones is absent; in the studies checked, under half of the shortfall reflects unresolved V genes, and no reason is known for the rest. V, J and clone size reflect that table, while D and trimming were determined from the DNA. Here the sample has approximately 150,000 clones; approximately 88% occur a single time. Jointly, the top ten make up about 3.7% of the sample.

As concerns this clone: Its antigen has not been determined. Nothing much larger sits one base from this clone, and base qualities are not available.

V trim: 6 bases; J trim: 2 bases; unmatched bases: 9. The CDR3 contains 15 residues, cysteine and phenylalanine counted. Only CDR3 DNA remains: 45 bases, in frame from the first base. The germline V gene specifies MDHEN as CDR1 and SYDVKM as CDR2. Broad study findings and their caveats: Most participants were white British and females outnumbered males, and the authors suggested that clonal diversity may have been underestimated. Reportedly, close to half of the unique spike-specific TCRs recognized epitopes lying outside the regions that are mutated in the B.1.351 and B.1.1.7 variants. Because no day 14 peak-response samples were available, repertoires were characterized only after the peak T cell response. The 56-69-year group was small, and its depth increase did not reach significance, likely because of low power. Conclusions about previously exposed vaccinees were limited because only six AZD1222 recipients were SARS-CoV-2 seropositive at baseline. The whole spike protein was spanned by vaccine-associated CD4 TCRs, and dominant responses were seen in regions 160-218 and 743-854. After two AZD1222 doses, spike-specific TCR breadth and depth were significantly higher than at day 0 and than in MenACWY recipients.

This receptor chain uses TRBV28 and TRBJ1-2; TRBD1 matches 7 bases in the middle. This TCR was sampled from an adult in good health. This specimen consisted of peripheral blood, obtained on day 0 of MenACWY control vaccination. For the CDR3, the sequence is CASSLRQGPNYGYTF. The DNA reads TGTGCCAGCAGCCTTAGACAGGGACCGAACTATGGCTACACCTTC.